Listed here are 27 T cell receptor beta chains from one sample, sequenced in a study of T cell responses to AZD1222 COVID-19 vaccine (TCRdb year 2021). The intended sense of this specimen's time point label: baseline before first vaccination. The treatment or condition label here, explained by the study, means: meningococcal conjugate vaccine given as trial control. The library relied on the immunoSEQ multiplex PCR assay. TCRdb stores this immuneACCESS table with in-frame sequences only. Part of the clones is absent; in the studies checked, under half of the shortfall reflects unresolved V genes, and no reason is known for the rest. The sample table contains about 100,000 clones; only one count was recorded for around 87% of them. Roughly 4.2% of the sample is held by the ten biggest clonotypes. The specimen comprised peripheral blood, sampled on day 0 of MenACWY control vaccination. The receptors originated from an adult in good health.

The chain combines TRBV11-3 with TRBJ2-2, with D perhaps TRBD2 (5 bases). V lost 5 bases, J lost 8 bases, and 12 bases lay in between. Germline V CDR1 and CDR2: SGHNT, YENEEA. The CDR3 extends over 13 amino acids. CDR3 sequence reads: CASSASREGELFF. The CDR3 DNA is TGTGCCAGCAGCGCCAGCCGGGAAGGGGAGCTGTTTTTT.

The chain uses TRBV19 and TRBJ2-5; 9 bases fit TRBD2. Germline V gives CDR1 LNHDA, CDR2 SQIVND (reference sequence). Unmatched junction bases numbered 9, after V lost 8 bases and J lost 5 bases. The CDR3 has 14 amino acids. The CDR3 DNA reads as TGTGCCAGTCGGGGCGGGGGGGCATTGGAGACCCAGTACTTC. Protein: CASRGGGALETQYF.

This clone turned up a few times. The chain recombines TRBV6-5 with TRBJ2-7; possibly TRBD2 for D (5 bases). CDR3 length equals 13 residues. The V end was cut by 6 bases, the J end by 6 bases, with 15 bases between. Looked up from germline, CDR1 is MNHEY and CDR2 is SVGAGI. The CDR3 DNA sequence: TGTGCCAGCAGCCCCTCGAGGGCGGTCGAGCAGTACTTC. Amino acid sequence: CASSPSRAVEQYF.

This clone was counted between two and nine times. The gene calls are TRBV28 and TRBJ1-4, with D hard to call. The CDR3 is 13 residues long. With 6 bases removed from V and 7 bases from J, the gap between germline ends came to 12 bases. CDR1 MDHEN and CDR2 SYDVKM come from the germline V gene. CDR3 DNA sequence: TGTGCCAGCAGACCGAGGAGTCCTGAAAAACTGTTTTTT. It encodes CASRPRSPEKLFF.

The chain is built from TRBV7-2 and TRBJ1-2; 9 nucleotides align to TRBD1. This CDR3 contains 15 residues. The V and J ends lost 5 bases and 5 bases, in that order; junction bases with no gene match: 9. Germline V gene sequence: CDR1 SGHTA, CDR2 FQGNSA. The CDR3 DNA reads TGTGCCAGCAGCCCCACAGGGGGCCAGATTTATGGCTACACCTTC. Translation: CASSPTGGQIYGYTF. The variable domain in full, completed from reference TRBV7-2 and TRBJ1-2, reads GAGVSQSPSNKVTEKGKDVELRCDPISGHTALYWYRQSLGQGLEFLIYFQGNSAPDKSGLPSDRFSAERTGGSVSTLTIQRTQQEDSAVYLCASSPTGGQIYGYTFGSGTRLTVV.

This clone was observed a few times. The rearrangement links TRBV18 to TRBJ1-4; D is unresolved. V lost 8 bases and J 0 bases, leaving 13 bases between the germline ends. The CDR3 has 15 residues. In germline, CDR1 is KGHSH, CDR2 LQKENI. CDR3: CASTDDGATNEKLFF. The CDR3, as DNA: TGTGCCAGCACTGACGACGGTGCAACTAATGAAAAACTGTTTTTT.

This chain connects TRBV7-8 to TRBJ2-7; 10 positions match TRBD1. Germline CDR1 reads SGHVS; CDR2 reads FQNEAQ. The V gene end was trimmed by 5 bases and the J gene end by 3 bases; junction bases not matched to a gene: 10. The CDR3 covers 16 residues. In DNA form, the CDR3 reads TGTGCCAGCAGCCCCTCTCCGGGACAGGGGAACTACGAGCAGTACTTC. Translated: CASSPSPGQGNYEQYF.

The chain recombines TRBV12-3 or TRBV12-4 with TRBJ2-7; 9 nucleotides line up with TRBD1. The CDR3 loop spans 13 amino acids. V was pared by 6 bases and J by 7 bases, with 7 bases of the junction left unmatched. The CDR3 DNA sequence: TGTGCCAGCAGCCGGGACAGGGAGTCGGAGCAGTACTTC. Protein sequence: CASSRDRESEQYF.

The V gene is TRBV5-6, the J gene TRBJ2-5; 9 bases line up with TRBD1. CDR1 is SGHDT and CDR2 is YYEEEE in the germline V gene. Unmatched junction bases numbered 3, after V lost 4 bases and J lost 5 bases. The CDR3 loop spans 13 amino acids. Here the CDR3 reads CASSRDRGETQYF. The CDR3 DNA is TGTGCCAGCAGCAGAGACAGGGGGGAGACCCAGTACTTC.

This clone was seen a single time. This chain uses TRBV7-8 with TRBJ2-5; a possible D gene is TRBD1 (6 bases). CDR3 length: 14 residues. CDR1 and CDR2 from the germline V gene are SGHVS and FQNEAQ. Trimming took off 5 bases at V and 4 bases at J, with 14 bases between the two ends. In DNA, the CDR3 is TGTGCCAGCAGCACTCCCGACAGGCCAGAGACCCAGTACTTC. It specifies CASSTPDRPETQYF.

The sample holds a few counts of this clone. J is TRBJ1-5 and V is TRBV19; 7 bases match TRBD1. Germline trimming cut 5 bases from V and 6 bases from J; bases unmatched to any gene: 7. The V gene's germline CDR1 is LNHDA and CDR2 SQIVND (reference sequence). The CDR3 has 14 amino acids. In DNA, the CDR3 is TGTGCCAGTAGTGAATCAGGGGGAGGTCAGCCCCAGCATTTT. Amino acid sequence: CASSESGGGQPQHF.

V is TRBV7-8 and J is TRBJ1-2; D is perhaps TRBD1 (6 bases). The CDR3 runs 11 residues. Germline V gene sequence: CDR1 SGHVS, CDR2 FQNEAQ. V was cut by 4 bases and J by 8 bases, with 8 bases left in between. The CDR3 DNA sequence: TGTGCCAGCAGCTCAGACAGGGGCTACACCTTC. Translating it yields CASSSDRGYTF.

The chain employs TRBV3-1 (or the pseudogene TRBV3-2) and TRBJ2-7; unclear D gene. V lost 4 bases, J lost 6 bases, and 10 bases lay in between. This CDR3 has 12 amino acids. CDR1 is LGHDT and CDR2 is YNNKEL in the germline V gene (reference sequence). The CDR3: CASSLKDSEQYF. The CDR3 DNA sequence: TGTGCCAGCAGCCTGAAAGACTCCGAGCAGTACTTC.

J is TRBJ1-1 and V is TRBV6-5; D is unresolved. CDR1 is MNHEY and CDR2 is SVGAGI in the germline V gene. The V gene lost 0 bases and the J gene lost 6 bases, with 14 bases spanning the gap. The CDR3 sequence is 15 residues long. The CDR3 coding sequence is TGTGCCAGCAGTTACTCGAAGGGTAGGAGAGCTGAAGCTTTCTTT. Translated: CASSYSKGRRAEAFF.

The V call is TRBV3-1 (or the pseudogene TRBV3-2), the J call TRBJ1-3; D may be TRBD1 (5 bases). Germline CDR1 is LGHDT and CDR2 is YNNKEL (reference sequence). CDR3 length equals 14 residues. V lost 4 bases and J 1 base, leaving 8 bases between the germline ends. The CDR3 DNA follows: TGTGCCAGCAGCCGGGGGGGGTCTGGAAACACCATATATTTT. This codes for CASSRGGSGNTIYF.

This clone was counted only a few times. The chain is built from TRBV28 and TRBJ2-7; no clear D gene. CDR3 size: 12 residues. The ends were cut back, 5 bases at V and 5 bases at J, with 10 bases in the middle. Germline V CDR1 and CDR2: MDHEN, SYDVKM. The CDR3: CASSEGIHEQYF. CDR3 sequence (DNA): TGTGCCAGCAGTGAAGGTATTCACGAGCAGTACTTC.

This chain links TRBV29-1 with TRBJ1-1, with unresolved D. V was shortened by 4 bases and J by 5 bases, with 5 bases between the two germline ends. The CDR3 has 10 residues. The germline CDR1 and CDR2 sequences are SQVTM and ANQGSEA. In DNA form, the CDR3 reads TGCAGCGTTGCCTATACTGAAGCTTTCTTT. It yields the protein CSVAYTEAFF.

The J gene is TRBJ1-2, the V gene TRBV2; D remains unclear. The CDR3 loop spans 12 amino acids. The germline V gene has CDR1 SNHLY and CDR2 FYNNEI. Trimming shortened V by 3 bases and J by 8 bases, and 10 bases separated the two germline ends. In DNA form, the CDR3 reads TGTGCCAGCAGTGAGAGGGTCTGGGGCTACACCTTC. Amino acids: CASSERVWGYTF. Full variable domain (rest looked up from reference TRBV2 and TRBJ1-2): EPEVTQTPSHQVTQMGQEVILRCVPISNHLYFYWYRQILGQKVEFLVSFYNNEISEKSEIFDDQFSVERPDGSNFTLKIRSTKLEDSAMYFCASSERVWGYTFGSGTRLTVV.

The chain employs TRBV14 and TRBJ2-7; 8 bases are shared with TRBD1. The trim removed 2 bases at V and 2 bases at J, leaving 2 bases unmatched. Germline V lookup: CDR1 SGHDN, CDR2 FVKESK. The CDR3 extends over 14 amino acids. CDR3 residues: CASSQNRGTYEQYF. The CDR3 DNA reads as TGTGCCAGCAGCCAAAACAGGGGGACCTACGAGCAGTACTTC.

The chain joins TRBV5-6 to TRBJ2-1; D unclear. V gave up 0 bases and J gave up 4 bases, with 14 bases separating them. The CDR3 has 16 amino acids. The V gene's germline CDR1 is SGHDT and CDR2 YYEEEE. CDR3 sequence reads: CASSLDRLGKYNEQFF. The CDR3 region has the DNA TGTGCCAGCAGCTTGGACCGGTTGGGAAAGTACAATGAGCAGTTCTTC.

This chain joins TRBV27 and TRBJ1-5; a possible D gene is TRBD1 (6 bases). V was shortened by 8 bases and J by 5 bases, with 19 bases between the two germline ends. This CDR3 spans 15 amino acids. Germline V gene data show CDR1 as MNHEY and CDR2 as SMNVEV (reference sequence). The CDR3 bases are TGTGCCAGCGGCCAGCTGGACAGTCGGTATCAGCCCCAGCATTTT. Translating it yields CASGQLDSRYQPQHF.

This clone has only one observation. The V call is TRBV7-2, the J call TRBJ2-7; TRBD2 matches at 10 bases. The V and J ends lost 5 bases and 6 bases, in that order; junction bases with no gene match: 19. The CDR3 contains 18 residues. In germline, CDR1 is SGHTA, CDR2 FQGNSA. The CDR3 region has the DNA TGTGCCAGCAGCCATAGATGGCTAGCGGGGGTGGAATTGGCCGAGCAGTACTTC. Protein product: CASSHRWLAGVELAEQYF.

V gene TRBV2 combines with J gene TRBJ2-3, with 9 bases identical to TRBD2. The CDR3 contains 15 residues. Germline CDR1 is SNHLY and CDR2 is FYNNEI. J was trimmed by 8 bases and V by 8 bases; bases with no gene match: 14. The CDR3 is CASWPGLADPGTQYF. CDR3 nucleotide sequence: TGTGCCAGCTGGCCGGGACTAGCAGATCCGGGTACGCAGTATTTT.

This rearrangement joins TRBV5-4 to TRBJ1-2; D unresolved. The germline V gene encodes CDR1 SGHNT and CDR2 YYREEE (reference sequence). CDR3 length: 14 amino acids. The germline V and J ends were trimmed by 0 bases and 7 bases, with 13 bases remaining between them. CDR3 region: CASSLVSGSTGYTF. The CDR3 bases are TGTGCCAGCAGCTTGGTCTCGGGGAGTACTGGCTACACCTTC.

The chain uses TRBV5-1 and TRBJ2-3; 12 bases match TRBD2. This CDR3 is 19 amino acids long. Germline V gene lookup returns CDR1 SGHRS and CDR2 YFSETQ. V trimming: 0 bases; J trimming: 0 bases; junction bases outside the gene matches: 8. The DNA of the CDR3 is TGCGCCAGCAGCTTGGCCTTGGCTAGCGGGGGGGGAAGCACAGATACGCAGTATTTT. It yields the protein CASSLALASGGGSTDTQYF. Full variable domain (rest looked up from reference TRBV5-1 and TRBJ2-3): KAGVTQTPRYLIKTRGQQVTLSCSPISGHRSVSWYQQTPGQGLQFLFEYFSETQRNKGNFPGRFSGRQFSNSRSEMNVSTLELGDSALYLCASSLALASGGGSTDTQYFGPGTRLTVL.

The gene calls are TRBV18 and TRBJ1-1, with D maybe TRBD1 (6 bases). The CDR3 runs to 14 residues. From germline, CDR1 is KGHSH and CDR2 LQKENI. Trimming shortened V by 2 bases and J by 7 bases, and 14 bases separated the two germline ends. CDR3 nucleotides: TGTGCCAGCTCACCATCCGGGGGGCGTATTGAAGCTTTCTTT. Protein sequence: CASSPSGGRIEAFF.

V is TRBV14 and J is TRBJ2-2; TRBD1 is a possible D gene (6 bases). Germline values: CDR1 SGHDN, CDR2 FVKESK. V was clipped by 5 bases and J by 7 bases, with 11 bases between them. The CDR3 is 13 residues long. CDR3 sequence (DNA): TGTGCCAGCAGCTCGGGACAATACGGGGAGCTGTTTTTT. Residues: CASSSGQYGELFF.